Listed here is a single T cell receptor beta chain. This record comes from a study of blood T cell repertoires in COVID-19. Overall study context: The samples span acute and convalescent COVID-19 from the United States, Italy and Spain. PBMCs, B-cell-depleted T cells, or T cells were the source of the cDNA or gDNA that made up the material.

Per the study methods: Amplifying reference gene primers gave estimates of nucleated cell counts. The table came from immunoSEQ multiplex PCR; TCRdb's copy has only in-frame clones and leaves some out. The D gene and trimming were derived from the DNA, and the V and J assignments and clone size from that table. The sample includes approximately 270,000 clones, about nine tenths of them seen just once. This CDR3 comprises 15 residues. V dropped 3 bases and J dropped 0 bases, with 12 bases sitting between them. Germline-derived CDR1 and CDR2 are LNHDA and SQIVND (reference sequence). Sequenced: peripheral blood. The origin of this receptor is a man in his fifties with acute or convalescent COVID-19. The chain recombines TRBV19 with TRBJ2-7; D gene unclear. The CDR3 nucleotides read TGTGCCAGTAGTATGTTCGGTCTTAGCTCCTACGAGCAGTACTTC. Translating gives CASSMFGLSSYEQYF.